Reported below is one TCR beta chain. No cognate antigen has been identified for it. Base qualities are not provided; no much larger clone lies one nucleotide away. This record belongs to a study of CD8 T cells in ankylosing spondylitis (dated by TCRdb to the late 2010s). Concerning the study at large: The study profiled T cell receptor beta repertoires in healthy donors and ankylosing spondylitis patients to find disease-linked TCR variants. Peripheral blood samples were taken, and synovial fluid was additionally collected from ankylosing spondylitis patients. The full study cohort comprised 25 ankylosing spondylitis patients and roughly 110 healthy donors. Results the study describes overall, beyond this receptor: Some motif variants were previously reported in synovial fluid and blood of reactive arthritis patients, suggesting common disease-initiation mechanisms. A CD8+ phenotype was shown by the disease-linked clones, which were found at relatively low frequencies in peripheral blood. Significant enrichment of the disease-linked clones was reported in matched synovial fluid samples from ankylosing spondylitis patients. A TCR beta motif made up of several highly homologous amino acid variants appeared to be characteristic of blood from ankylosing spondylitis patients.

V is shortened by 4 bases, J by 3 bases, and the region joining them spans 15 bases. Via the germline V gene, CDR1 is MDHEN and CDR2 SYDVKM. From the cysteine up to the phenylalanine, the CDR3 has a length of 16 residues. Only CDR3 DNA remains: 48 bases, in frame from the first base. Synovial fluid samples were matched to blood samples from the same ankylosing spondylitis patients. The data were produced on an Illumina HiSeq 2500. TCR beta libraries were prepared by quantitative 5'-RACE with molecular barcodes. The study's own analysis went as follows. A new computational method based on a probabilistic model of VDJ rearrangement was used to identify disease-linked TCR variants. Using fastp at Q25 and MiXCR, TCRdb reprocessed the public reads and kept productive beta chains. Rows are combined by CDR3 protein, so each entry shows the most common genes and DNA. The V and J calls reflect TCRdb's pipeline rather than the authors' work. The sample has about 160,000 distinct CDR3 sequences on record, roughly 44% of them singletons. The ten biggest clones cover about 16% of the sample.

The receptor was derived from a male donor with ankylosing spondylitis. The sequenced sample consisted of synovial fluid, either unsorted or a sorted T cell fraction (not recorded which). Here the chain combines TRBV28 and TRBJ1-4, with the D gene call left open. The nucleotide sequence reads TGTGCCAGCAGTTCCAACTATGGAAACTCTAATGAAAAACTGTTTTTT. Its amino acids are CASSSNYGNSNEKLFF.